The T cell receptor (beta chain) described here comes from a study of blood T cell repertoires in COVID-19. Study details: Specimens from acute and convalescent COVID-19 originated in the United States, Italy and Spain. PBMCs, B-cell-depleted T cells, or T cells provided the cDNA or gDNA that made up the material.

Per germline, CDR1 SGDLS and CDR2 YYNGEE. V was pared by 0 bases and J by 2 bases, with 0 bases of the junction left unmatched. The CDR3 runs to 14 residues. Two negative PCRs, clearance, or symptom resolution had been documented for recovered Cohort 3 donors. Original analysis: It was from reference gene primer amplification that nucleated cell counts were estimated. The data were produced by immunoSEQ multiplex PCR, yet TCRdb's version contains in-frame clones alone and is incomplete. V, J and clone size are those of that table, while D and trimming were read from the DNA. The profile shows 150,000 to 250,000 clones, about four fifths of them singletons.

V gene TRBV9 combines with J gene TRBJ2-7; 9 nucleotides agree with TRBD1. This receptor was identified in a middle-aged man who had recovered from COVID-19. The sequencing input was PBMCs or T cells enriched from blood (not recorded which). The CDR3 DNA is TGTGCCAGCAGCGTAGGGACAGGGGCCTACGAGCAGTACTTC. It translates to CASSVGTGAYEQYF.